This TCR beta chain was recorded in a study of T cells in Graves' hyperthyroidism and ophthalmopathy. This clonotype was recorded a few times. Looked up from germline, CDR1 is SGHRS and CDR2 is YFSETQ. The CDR3 extends over 15 amino acids. V lost 0 bases and J lost 6, with 12 bases in between. Amplification yielded TCR beta CDR3 regions, with RNA transcripts as the source. The HTBI primer set was used in a first-round RT-PCR of the TCR CDR3. TCRdb redid the calling of the multiplex PCR reads with MiXCR, one entry per CDR3 protein. The sample gives approximately 300,000 distinct CDR3 sequences, around a fifth of which show up once; less than 40% is in the top ten.

This clonotype was obtained from a man in his forties or fifties with Graves' ophthalmopathy. This rearrangement joins TRBV5-1 to TRBJ1-4, with a weak D call TRBD1 (5 bases). The source material was blood. DNA for the CDR3: TGCGCCAGCAGCTTGGAACAGGCGACCCATGAAAAACTGTTTTTT. Its protein product is CASSLEQATHEKLFF.